This T cell receptor (beta chain) was recorded in a study of T cells in Graves' hyperthyroidism and ophthalmopathy. Study-wide context: Blood from the periphery was taken at initial diagnosis, before any treatment. The study's findings and limits: The authors' 13 V-J model separated ophthalmopathy from stable hyperthyroidism.

RNA transcripts provided the source from which TCR beta CDR3 regions were amplified. TCR CDR3 regions were first amplified by RT-PCR with HTBI primers. TCRdb independently ran MiXCR on the multiplex PCR reads; one entry per CDR3 protein. The sample includes just under 750,000 distinct CDR3 sequences, 30% to 40% seen only once; the top ten take roughly 30%. Germline V lookup: CDR1 MNHEY, CDR2 SVGAGI. V was pared by 0 bases and J by 2 bases, with 3 bases of the junction left unmatched. The CDR3 runs to 18 residues. A lack of ophthalmopathy progression within 18 months defined stable Graves' hyperthyroidism. Patients aged 18 to 65 had newly diagnosed hyperthyroidism of under 2 months' duration. This clonotype has just a few counts. Its antigen is as yet unknown.

Sequencing used blood. This sequence originates from a woman in her thirties or forties with Graves' hyperthyroidism. The V gene is TRBV6-5, the J gene TRBJ2-6; 11 bases align to TRBD1. The CDR3 DNA reads TGTGCCAGCAGTTACTCCGGACAGGGGGCAGCTGGGGCCAACGTCCTGACTTTC. This gives the protein CASSYSGQGAAGANVLTF.